Listed below are T cell receptor beta chains from one sample, sequenced in a study of beta chain features in type 1 diabetes. Measured with immunoSEQ multiplex PCR; TCRdb has only the in-frame clones, and not every one. The table lists about 220,000 clones, approximately 10% of them singletons. The sequenced sample was central memory CD4+ T cells from blood. The receptors shown here come from a man aged 18 to 29 in good health. Each CDR3 is given without its conserved first and last residue.

V gene	J gene	CDR3 protein
TRBV7-3	TRBJ2-3	ASSTGGALDTQY
TRBV29-1	TRBJ2-3	SGRTGVFTDTQY
TRBV5-6	TRBJ2-7	ASSLEASSYEQY
TRBV4-1	TRBJ1-2	ASSQVRTGKSPYGYT
TRBV30	TRBJ2-5	AWSVQIRGQETQY
TRBV5-1	TRBJ2-7	ASSPTGASLEQY
TRBV29-1	TRBJ2-7	SVFQGRGSSYEQY
TRBV7-9	TRBJ2-1	ASSRTGVTNNEQF
TRBV6-1	TRBJ1-2	ASSEVADGYT
TRBV19	TRBJ2-3	ATTQRDHTDTQY
TRBV19	TRBJ2-1	ASSPGGPNEQF
TRBV5-1	TRBJ2-2	ASSLGGSNTGELF
TRBV7-2	TRBJ2-4	ASSLRGLAGESRY
TRBV2	TRBJ2-1	ASRADRGLYNEQF
TRBV10-3	TRBJ1-2	AITPRTGNYGYT
TRBV12-2	TRBJ2-7	ASRPRRLAPSYEQY
TRBV5-1	TRBJ2-3	ASSLGQTNTDTQY
TRBV27	TRBJ2-1	ASSLYSPSWQF
TRBV25-1	TRBJ1-6	ASRTYNSPLH
TRBV18	TRBJ1-1	ASSPPVASNLNTEAF
TRBV9	TRBJ1-2	ASSVVGTAANYGYT
TRBV29-1	TRBJ2-7	SVRSNLAGSEQY
TRBV12-5	TRBJ2-5	ASGPGLAGAETQY
TRBV18	TRBJ2-7	ASSLKGGNTPYEQY
TRBV5-1	TRBJ2-3	ASSFETDTQY
TRBV7-9	TRBJ1-5	ASSLGAGQGQPQH
TRBV5-1	TRBJ2-3	ASSSPSGSTDTQY